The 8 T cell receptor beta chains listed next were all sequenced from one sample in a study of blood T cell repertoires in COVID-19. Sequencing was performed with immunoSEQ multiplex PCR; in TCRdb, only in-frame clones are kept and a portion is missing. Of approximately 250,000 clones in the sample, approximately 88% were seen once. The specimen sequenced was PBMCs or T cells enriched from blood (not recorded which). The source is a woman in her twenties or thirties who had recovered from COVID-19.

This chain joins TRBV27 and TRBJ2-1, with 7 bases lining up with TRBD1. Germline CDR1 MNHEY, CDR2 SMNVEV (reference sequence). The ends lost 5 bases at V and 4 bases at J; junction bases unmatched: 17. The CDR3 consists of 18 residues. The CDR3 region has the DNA TGTGCCAGCAGTCGCCTGGTGACTACAGGGGTGTTGTACAATGAGCAGTTCTTC. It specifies CASSRLVTTGVLYNEQFF.

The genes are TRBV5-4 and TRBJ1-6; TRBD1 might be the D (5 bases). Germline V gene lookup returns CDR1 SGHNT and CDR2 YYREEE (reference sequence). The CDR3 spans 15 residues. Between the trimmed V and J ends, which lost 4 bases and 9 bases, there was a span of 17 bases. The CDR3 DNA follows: TGTGCCAGCAGCCCTCGGACAAACTCTGGTTCACCCCTCCACTTT. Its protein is CASSPRTNSGSPLHF.

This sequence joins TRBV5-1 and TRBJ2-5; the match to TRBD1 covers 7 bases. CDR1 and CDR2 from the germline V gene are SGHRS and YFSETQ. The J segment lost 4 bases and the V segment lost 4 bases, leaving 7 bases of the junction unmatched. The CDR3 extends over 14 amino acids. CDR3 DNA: TGCGCCAGCAGCCCCGACAGGGCCGGAGAGACCCAGTACTTC. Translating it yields CASSPDRAGETQYF.

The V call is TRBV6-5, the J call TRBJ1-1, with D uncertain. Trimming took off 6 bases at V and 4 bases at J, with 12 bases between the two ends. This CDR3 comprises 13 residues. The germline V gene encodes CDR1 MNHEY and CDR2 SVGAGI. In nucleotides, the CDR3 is TGTGCCAGCAGGTTGTGGGAGTTCACTGAAGCTTTCTTT. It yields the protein CASRLWEFTEAFF.

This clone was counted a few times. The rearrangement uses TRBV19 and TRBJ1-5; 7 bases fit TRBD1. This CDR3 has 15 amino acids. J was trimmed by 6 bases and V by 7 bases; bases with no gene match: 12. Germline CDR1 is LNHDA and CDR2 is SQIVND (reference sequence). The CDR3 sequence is CASTLRQGSFQPQHF. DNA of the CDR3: TGTGCCAGTACCTTGAGACAGGGTTCTTTTCAGCCCCAGCATTTT.

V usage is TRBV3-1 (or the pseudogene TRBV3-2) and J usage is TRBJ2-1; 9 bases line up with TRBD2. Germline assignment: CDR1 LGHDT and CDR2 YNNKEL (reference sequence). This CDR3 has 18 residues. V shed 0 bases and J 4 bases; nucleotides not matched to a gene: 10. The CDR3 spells CASSQDLVWREGYNEQFF. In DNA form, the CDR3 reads TGTGCCAGCAGCCAAGATTTGGTTTGGCGGGAGGGTTACAATGAGCAGTTCTTC.

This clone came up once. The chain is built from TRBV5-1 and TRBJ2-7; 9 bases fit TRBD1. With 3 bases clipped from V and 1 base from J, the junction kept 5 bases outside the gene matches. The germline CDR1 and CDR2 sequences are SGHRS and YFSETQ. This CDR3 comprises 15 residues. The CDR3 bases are TGCGCCAGCAGCTGGGGGGACAGGGAATCCTACGAGCAGTACTTC. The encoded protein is CASSWGDRESYEQYF.

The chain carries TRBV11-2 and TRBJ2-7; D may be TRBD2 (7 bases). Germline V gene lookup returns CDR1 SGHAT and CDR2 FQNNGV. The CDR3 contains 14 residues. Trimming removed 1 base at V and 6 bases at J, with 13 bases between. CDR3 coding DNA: TGTGCCAGCAGCTTAGTCAACAGGGAGGGCGAGCAGTACTTC. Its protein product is CASSLVNREGEQYF. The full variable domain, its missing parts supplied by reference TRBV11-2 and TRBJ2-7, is EAGVAQSPRYKIIEKRQSVAFWCNPISGHATLYWYQQILGQGPKLLIQFQNNGVVDDSQLPKDRFSAERLKGVDSTLKIQPAKLEDSAVYLCASSLVNREGEQYFGPGTRLTVT.